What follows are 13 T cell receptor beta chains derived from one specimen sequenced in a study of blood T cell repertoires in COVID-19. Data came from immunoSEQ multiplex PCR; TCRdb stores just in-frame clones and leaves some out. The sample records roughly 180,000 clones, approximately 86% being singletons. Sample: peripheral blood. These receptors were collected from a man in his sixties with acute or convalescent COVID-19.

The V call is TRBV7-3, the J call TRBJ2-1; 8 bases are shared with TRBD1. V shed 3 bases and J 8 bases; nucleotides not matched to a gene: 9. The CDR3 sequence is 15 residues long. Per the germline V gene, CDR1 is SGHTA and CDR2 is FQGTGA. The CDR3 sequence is CASSFGPLQGDEQFF. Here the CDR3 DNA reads TGTGCCAGCAGCTTCGGGCCCCTACAGGGGGATGAGCAGTTCTTC.

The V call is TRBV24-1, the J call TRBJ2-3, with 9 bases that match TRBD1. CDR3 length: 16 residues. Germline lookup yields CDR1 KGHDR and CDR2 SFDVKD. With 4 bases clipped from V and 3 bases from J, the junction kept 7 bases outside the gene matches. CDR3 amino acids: CATSDTGQGGTDTQYF. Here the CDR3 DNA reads TGTGCCACCAGTGACACGGGACAGGGTGGGACAGATACGCAGTATTTT.

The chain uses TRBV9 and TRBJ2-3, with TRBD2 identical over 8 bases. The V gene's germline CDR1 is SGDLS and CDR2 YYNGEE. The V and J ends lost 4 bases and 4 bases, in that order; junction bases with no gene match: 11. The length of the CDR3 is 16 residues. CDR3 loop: CASSQRASGWADTQYF. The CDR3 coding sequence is TGTGCCAGCAGCCAACGAGCTAGCGGGTGGGCAGATACGCAGTATTTT.

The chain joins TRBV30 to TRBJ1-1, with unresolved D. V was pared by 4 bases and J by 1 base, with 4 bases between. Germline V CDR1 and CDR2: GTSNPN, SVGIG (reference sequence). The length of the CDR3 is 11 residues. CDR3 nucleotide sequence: TGTGCCTGGACCTGGAACACTGAAGCTTTCTTT. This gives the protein CAWTWNTEAFF.

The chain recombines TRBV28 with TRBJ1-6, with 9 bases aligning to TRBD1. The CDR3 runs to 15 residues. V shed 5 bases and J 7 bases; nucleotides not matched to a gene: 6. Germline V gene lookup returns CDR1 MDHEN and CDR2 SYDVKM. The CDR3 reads CASSMNRGRNSPLHF. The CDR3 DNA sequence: TGTGCCAGCAGTATGAACAGGGGGCGAAATTCACCCCTCCACTTT. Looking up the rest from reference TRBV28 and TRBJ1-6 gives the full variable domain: DVKVTQSSRYLVKRTGEKVFLECVQDMDHENMFWYRQDPGLGLRLIYFSYDVKMKEKGDIPEGYSVSREKKERFSLILESASTNQTSMYLCASSMNRGRNSPLHFGNGTRLTVT.

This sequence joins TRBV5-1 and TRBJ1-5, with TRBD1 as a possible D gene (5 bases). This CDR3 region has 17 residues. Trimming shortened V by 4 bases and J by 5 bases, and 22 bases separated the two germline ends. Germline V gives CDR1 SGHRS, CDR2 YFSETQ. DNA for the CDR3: TGCGCCAGCAGCAAATCCGGCTCGGGGACGGGGGATCAGCCCCAGCATTTT. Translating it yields CASSKSGSGTGDQPQHF.

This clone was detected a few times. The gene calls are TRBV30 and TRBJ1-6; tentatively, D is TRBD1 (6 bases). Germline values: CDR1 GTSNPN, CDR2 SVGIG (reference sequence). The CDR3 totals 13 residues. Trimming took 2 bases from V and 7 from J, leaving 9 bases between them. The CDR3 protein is CAWSRGRNSPLHF. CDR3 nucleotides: TGTGCCTGGAGTAGGGGGAGAAATTCACCCCTCCACTTT.

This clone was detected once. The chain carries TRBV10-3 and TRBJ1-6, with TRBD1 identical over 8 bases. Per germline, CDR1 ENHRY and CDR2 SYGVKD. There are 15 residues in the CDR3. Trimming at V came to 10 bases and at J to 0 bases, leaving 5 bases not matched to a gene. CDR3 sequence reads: CATQTGGSYNSPLHF. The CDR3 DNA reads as TGTGCCACCCAAACAGGGGGCTCCTATAATTCACCCCTCCACTTT.

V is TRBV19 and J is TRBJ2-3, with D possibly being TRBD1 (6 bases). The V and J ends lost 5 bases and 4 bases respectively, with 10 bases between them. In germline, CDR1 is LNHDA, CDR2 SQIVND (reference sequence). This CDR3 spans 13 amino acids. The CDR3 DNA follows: TGTGCCAGTAGTGTACAGGGATCAGATACGCAGTATTTT. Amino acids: CASSVQGSDTQYF.

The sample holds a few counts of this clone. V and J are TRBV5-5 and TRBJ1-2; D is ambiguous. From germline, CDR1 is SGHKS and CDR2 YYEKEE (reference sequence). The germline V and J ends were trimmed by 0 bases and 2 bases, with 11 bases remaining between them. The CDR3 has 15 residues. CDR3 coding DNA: TGTGCCAGCAGCTTGGCCCCAGGCGAGAACTATGGCTACACCTTC. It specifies CASSLAPGENYGYTF.

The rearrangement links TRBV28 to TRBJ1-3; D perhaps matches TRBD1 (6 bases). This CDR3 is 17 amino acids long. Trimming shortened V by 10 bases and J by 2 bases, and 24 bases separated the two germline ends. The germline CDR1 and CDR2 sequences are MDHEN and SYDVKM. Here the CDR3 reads CAILSSQGTGAGNTIYF. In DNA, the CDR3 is TGTGCCATATTGTCTTCACAGGGAACTGGGGCTGGAAACACCATATATTTT.

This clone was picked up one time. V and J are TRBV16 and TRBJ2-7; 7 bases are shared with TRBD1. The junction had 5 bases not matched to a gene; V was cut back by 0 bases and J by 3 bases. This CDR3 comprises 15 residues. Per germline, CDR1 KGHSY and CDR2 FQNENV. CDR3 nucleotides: TGTGCCAGCAGCCAATCCGCAGGGACAGACTACGAGCAGTACTTC. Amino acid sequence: CASSQSAGTDYEQYF.

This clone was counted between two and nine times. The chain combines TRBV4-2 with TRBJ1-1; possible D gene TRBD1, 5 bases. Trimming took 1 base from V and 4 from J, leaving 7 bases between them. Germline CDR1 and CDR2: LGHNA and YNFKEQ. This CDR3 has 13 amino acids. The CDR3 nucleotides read TGTGCCAGCAGCCAAGGAGACAGCACTGAAGCTTTCTTT. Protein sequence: CASSQGDSTEAFF.